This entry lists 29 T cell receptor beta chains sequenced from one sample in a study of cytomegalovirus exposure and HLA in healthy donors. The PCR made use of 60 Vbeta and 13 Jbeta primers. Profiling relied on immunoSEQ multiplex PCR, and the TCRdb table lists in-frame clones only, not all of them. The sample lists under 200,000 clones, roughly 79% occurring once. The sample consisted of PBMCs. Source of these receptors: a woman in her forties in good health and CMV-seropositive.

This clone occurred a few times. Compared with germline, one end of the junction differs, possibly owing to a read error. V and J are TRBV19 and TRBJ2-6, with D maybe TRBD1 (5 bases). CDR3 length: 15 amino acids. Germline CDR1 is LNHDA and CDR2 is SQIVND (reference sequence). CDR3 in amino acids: CASSLQGGGANGLTF. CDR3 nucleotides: TGTGCCAGTAGCCTTCAGGGTGGTGGGGCCAACGGCCTGACTTTC.

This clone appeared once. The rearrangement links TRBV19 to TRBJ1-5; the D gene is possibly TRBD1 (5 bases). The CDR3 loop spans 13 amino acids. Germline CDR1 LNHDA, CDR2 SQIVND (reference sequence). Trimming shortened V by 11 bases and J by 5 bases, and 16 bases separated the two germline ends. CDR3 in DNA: TGTGCCTGCTCTCGGACAACCGATCAGCCCCAGCATTTT. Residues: CACSRTTDQPQHF.

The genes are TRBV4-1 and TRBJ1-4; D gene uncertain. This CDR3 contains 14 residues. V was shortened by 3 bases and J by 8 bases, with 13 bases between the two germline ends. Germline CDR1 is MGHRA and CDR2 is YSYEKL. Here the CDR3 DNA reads TGCGCCAGCAGCCAGGGCAGGTCGGTCGAAAAACTGTTTTTT. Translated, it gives CASSQGRSVEKLFF.

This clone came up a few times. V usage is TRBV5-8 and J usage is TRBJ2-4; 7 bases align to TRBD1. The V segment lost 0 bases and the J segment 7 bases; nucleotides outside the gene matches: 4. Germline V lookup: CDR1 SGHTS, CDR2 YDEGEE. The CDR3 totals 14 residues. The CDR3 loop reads CASSLVGGANIQYF. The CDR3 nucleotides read TGTGCCAGCAGCTTGGTAGGGGGCGCGAACATTCAGTACTTC.

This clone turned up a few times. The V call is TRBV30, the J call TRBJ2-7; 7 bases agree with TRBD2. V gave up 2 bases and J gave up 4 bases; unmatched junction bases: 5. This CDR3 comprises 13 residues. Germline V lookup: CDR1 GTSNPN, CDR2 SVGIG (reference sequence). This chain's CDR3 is CAWSSRGGYEQYF. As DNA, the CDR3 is TGTGCCTGGAGTTCCCGCGGGGGTTACGAGCAGTACTTC. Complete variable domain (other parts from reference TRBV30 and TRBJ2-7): SQTIHQWPATLVQPVGSPLSLECTVEGTSNPNLYWYRQAAGRGLQLLFYSVGIGQISSEVPQNLSASRPQDRQFILSSKKLLLSDSGFYLCAWSSRGGYEQYFGPGTRLTVT.

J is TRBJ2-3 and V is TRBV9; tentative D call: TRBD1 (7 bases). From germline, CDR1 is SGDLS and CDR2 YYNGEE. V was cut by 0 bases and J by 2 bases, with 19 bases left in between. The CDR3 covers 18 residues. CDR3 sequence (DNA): TGTGCCAGCAGCGTAGGTGCGGGACAGAGCAGGGTCACAGATACGCAGTATTTT. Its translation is CASSVGAGQSRVTDTQYF.

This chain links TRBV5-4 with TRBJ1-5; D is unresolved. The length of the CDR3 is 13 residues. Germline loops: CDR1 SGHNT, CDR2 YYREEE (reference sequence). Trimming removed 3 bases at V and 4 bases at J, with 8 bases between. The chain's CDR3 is CASSWERNQPQHF. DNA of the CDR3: TGTGCCAGCAGCTGGGAGAGGAATCAGCCCCAGCATTTT.

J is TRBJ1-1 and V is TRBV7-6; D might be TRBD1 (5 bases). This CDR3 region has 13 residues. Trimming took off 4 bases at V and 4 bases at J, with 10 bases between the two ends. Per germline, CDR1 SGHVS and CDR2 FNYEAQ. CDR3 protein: CASSSQQGTEAFF. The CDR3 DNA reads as TGTGCCAGCAGCTCTCAGCAGGGCACTGAAGCTTTCTTT.

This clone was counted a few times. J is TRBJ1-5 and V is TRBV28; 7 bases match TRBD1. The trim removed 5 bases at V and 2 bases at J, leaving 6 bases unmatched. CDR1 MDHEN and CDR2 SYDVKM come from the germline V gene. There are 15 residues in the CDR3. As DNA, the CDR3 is TGTGCCAGCAGTCCCGACAGGGTAGGCAATCAGCCCCAGCATTTT. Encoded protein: CASSPDRVGNQPQHF.

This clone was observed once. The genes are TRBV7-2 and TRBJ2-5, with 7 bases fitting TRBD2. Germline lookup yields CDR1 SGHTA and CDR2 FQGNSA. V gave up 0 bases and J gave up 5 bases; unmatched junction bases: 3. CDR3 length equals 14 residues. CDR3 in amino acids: CASSLAGGGETQYF. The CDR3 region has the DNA TGTGCCAGCAGCTTAGCCGGGGGAGGGGAGACCCAGTACTTC.

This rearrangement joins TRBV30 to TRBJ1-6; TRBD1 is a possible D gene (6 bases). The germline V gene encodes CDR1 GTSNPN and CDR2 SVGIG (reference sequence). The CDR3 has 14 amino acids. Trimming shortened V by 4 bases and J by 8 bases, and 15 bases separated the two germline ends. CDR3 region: CAWIGQGIYSPLHF. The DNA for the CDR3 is TGTGCCTGGATAGGGCAGGGGATCTATTCACCCCTCCACTTT.

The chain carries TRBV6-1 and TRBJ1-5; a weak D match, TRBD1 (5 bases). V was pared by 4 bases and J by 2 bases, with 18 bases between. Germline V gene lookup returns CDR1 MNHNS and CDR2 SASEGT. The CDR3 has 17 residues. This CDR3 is CASSGGKDSAGNQPQHF. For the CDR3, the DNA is TGTGCCAGCAGTGGGGGTAAAGACAGCGCGGGCAATCAGCCCCAGCATTTT.

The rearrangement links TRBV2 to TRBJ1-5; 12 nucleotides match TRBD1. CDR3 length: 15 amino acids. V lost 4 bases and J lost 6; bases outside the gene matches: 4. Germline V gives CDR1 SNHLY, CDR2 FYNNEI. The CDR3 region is CASSGGQGAIQPQHF. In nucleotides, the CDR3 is TGTGCCAGCAGTGGGGGACAGGGGGCGATTCAGCCCCAGCATTTT.

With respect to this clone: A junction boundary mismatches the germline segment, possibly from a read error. In DNA form, the CDR3 reads TGTGCCAGCAGATTAGGGACAGGCTACACCTTC. This codes for CASRLGTGYTF. The V gene is TRBV7-2, the J gene TRBJ1-2; D might be TRBD1 (6 bases). Per germline, CDR1 SGHTA and CDR2 FQGNSA. This CDR3 is built from 11 residues.

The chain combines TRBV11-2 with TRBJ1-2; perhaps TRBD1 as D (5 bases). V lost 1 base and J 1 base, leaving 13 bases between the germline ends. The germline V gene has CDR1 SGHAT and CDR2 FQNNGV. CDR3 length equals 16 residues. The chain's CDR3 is CASSLVGAGDNYGYTF. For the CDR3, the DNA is TGTGCCAGCAGCTTAGTTGGGGCGGGGGATAACTATGGCTACACCTTC. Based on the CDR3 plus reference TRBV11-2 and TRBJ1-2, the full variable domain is EAGVAQSPRYKIIEKRQSVAFWCNPISGHATLYWYQQILGQGPKLLIQFQNNGVVDDSQLPKDRFSAERLKGVDSTLKIQPAKLEDSAVYLCASSLVGAGDNYGYTFGSGTRLTVV.

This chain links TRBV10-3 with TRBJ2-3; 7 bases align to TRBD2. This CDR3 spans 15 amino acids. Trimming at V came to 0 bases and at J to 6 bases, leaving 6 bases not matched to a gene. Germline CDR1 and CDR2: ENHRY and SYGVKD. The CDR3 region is CAISESLAGRDTQYF. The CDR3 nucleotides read TGTGCCATCAGTGAGTCATTGGCCGGGAGGGATACGCAGTATTTT.

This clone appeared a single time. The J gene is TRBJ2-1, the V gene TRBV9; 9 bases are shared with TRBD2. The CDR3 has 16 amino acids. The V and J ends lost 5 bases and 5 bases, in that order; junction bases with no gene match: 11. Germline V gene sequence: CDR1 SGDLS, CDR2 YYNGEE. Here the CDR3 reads CASSRTIAGVDNEQFF. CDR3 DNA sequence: TGTGCCAGCAGTCGGACGATAGCGGGAGTCGACAATGAGCAGTTCTTC.

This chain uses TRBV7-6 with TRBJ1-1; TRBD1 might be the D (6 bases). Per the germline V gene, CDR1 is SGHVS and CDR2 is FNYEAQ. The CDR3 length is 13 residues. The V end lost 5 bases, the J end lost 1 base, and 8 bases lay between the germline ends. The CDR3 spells CASSQQGNTEAFF. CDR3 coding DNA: TGTGCCAGCAGCCAACAGGGGAACACTGAAGCTTTCTTT.

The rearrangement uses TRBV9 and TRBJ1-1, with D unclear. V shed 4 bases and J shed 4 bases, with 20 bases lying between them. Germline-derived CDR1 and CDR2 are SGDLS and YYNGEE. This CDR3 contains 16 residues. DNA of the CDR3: TGTGCCAGCAGCAACCGACGGGGAATAGACCTCACTGAAGCTTTCTTT. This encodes CASSNRRGIDLTEAFF.

The CDR3 region is CASSPQGAEAFF. The CDR3 DNA is TGTGCCAGCAGCCCCCAGGGGGCTGAAGCTTTCTTT. V usage is TRBV5-4 and J usage is TRBJ1-1, with 7 bases matching TRBD1. V shed 4 bases and J 6 bases; nucleotides not matched to a gene: 3. The CDR3 is 12 amino acids. Germline assignment: CDR1 SGHNT and CDR2 YYREEE (reference sequence).

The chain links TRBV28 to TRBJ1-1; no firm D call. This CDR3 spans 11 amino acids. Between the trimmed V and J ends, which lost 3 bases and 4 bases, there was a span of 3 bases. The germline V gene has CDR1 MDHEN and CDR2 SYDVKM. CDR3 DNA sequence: TGTGCCAGCAGTTTCGGCACTGAAGCTTTCTTT. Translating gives CASSFGTEAFF.

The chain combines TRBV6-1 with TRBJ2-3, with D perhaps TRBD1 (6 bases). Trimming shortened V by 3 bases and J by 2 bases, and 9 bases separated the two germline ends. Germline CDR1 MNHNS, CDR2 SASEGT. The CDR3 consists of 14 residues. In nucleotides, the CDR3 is TGTGCCAGCAGTGACACAGGGTACACAGATACGCAGTATTTT. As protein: CASSDTGYTDTQYF.

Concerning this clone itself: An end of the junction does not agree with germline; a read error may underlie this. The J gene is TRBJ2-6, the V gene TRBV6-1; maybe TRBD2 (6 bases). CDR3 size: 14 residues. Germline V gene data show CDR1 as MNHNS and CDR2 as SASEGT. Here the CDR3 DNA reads TGTGCCAGCACGGGAGCATCTGGGGCCAACGGCCTGACTTTC. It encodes CASTGASGANGLTF.

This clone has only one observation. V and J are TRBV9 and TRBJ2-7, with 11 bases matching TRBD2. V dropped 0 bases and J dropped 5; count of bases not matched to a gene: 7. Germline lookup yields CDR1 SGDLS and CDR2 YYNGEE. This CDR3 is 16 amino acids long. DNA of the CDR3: TGTGCCAGCAGCGTAGCCTCACTAGCGGGGGTTAACGAGCAGTACTTC. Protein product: CASSVASLAGVNEQYF.

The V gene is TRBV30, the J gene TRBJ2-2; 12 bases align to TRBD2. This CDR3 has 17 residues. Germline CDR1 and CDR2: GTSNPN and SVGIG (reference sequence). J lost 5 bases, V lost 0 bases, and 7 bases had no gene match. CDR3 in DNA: TGTGCCTGGAGTGTAGGACTAGCGGGATGGAGTACCGGGGAGCTGTTTTTT. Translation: CAWSVGLAGWSTGELFF.

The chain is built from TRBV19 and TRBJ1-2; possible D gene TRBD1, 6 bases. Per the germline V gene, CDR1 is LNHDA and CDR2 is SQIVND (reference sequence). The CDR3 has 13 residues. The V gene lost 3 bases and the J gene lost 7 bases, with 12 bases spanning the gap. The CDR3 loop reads CASSITGFGGYTF. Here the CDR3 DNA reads TGTGCCAGTAGTATTACAGGGTTCGGTGGCTACACCTTC.

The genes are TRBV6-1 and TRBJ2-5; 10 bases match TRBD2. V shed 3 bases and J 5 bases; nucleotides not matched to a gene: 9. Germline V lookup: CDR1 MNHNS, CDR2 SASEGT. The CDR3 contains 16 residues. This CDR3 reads CASSELPGLAMETQYF. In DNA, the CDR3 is TGTGCCAGCAGTGAGTTGCCGGGACTAGCGATGGAGACCCAGTACTTC.

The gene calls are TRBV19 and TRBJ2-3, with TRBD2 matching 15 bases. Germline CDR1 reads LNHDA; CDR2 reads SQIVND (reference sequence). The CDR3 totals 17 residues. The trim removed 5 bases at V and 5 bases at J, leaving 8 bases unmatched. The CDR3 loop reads CASSEGLAGGHRDTQYF. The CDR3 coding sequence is TGTGCCAGTAGTGAGGGACTAGCGGGGGGCCACAGAGATACGCAGTATTTT.

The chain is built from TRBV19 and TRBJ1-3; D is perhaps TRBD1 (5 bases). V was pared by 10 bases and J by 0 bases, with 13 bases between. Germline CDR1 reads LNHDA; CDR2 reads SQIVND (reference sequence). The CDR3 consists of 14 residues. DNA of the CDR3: TGTGCCACCAGGGACTCCGGCTCTGGAAACACCATATATTTT. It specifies CATRDSGSGNTIYF.